Sequencing of this T cell receptor beta chain was carried out in a study of T cells in localized non-small cell lung cancer. Overall study results and limits: Higher T cell density in the blood was associated with longer overall survival, whereas higher adjacent-lung clonality associated with shorter survival. Heterogeneity stays possible, as sequencing covered only one tumor region. Uninvolved adjacent lung had the highest recorded T cell clonality, with tumor below it. Appearing in adjacent lung were a median about 50 of the top 100 tumor clones.

This CDR3 region has 16 residues. V gave up 4 bases and J gave up 5 bases; unmatched junction bases: 9. CDR1 is SGHVS and CDR2 is FNYEAQ in the germline V gene. Libraries were prepared by immunoSEQ multiplex PCR; TCRdb keeps only in-frame clonotypes and omits some of them. The table lists about 78,000 clones, approximately 84% of them singletons. A remark on this clone: Its antigen is unknown.

The source was peripheral blood, collected before any cancer treatment. The sequence came from a man aged 35 to 69 with stage I lung adenocarcinoma. This sequence joins TRBV7-6 and TRBJ2-3; 10 bases map to TRBD2. In DNA form, the CDR3 reads TGTGCCAGCAGCTCCCGGCTAGCGGGAGCGGGAGATACGCAGTATTTT. Translated, it gives CASSSRLAGAGDTQYF.